The clone carrying this T cell receptor (beta chain) turned up a few times. Its antigen is currently unknown. Per the authors' pipeline: Samples had a median of around 92,000 TCRs, ranging roughly 23,224 to 750,000. TCRdb redid the calling of the RACE reads with MiXCR, one entry per CDR3 protein. The V and J calls here are based on TCRdb, not the publication. Here the sample spans around 130,000 distinct CDR3 sequences, around 8.3% being singletons. This specimen belongs to a study of human T cells and chemical hapten exposure. In the study overall: It was small differences in pooled library volume that mainly caused per-sample TCR yields to vary. Study-level findings and limits: TCRs at high frequency, those above 1 in 1000, did not change with DPC sensitization.

Time point denoted: healthy volunteer bleed at 2 weeks. The study extracted total RNA from unfractionated whole blood. Material: whole blood. The source of this sequence is a male donor in good health. Some clones in this sample may be carry-over from other donors' samples.

The CDR3 here is CASSAYGQPQHF. As DNA, the CDR3 is TGTGCCAGCAGCGCGTATGGTCAGCCCCAGCATTTT. V is TRBV7-2 and J is TRBJ1-5; D gene uncertain. Germline V gives CDR1 SGHTA, CDR2 FQGNSA. The CDR3 spans 12 residues. Trimming cost V 5 bases and J 6 bases, with 8 bases left between them.